These T cell receptor beta chains were read from a single sample in a study of circulating CD8 cells and anti-PD-1 response in melanoma. MiXCR, applied by TCRdb to the reads, yields one record per CDR3 protein. Of about 620 distinct CDR3 sequences in the sample, nearly 9% are singletons; the top ten hold around a quarter. The sample consisted of CD8+ T cells from PBMCs, taken at baseline or after one month of anti-PD-1 therapy (not recorded which). These receptors originate from a human donor with melanoma. CDR3s include the opening cysteine and the closing phenylalanine or tryptophan. The D gene is left open where the match is weak. Size is stated for part of the rows, as once, few or many counts, or as a class when the clone is expanded.

CDR3nt	CDR3aa	j_gene	abundance	d_gene	v_gene
TGCGCCAGCAGCCAAGATCAGGGTGACTACGAGCAGTACTTC	CASSQDQGDYEQYF	TRBJ2-7	large	-	TRBV4-3
TGTGCCAGCAGTGGTAGGGTTCATTTGTACCAAGAGACCCAGTACTTC	CASSGRVHLYQETQYF	TRBJ2-5	medium-sized	-	TRBV2
TGCGCCAGCAGCTCGCGCGGTGCAGGGGGCGGCTCCTACAATGAGCAGTTCTTC	CASSSRGAGGGSYNEQFF	TRBJ2-1	medium-sized	TRBD1	TRBV4-1
TGTGCCAGTAGTGCGGGACAGGACTACGAGCAGTACTTC	CASSAGQDYEQYF	TRBJ2-7	large	TRBD1	TRBV19
TGCGCCAGCAGCCAAGGTGGGACAGGGAGGTACACCGGGGAGCTGTTTTTT	CASSQGGTGRYTGELFF	TRBJ2-2	large	TRBD1	TRBV4-3
TGTGCCAGCAGCTTAGTGCATGCCCCGAATCAGCCCCAGCATTTT	CASSLVHAPNQPQHF	TRBJ1-5	large	-	TRBV7-2
TGTGCCAGCAGTTCCGGCGGGGGGGGTAGCTCCTACAATGAGCAGTTCTTC	CASSSGGGGSSYNEQFF	TRBJ2-1	large	TRBD2	TRBV27
TGTGCCAGCAGTTTTGGTCTGGCAGCGAACAATGAGCAGTTCTTC	CASSFGLAANNEQFF	TRBJ2-1	medium-sized	-	TRBV6-5
TGTGCCAGTAGAGAAGACAGGGGCGTAGATGGCTACACCTTC	CASREDRGVDGYTF	TRBJ1-2	medium-sized	TRBD1	TRBV19
TGCAGCGCCACGACAGGCAACACTGAAGCTTTCTTT	CSATTGNTEAFF	TRBJ1-1	large	-	TRBV29-1
TGTGCCAGTAAACTAGGAGCTTCACACGTCGATGAGCAGTTCTTC	CASKLGASHVDEQFF	TRBJ2-1	medium-sized	-	TRBV19
TGTGCCAGCAGCTTAGAAGGAGGATTAGCGGGGCAGCAGTTCTTC	CASSLEGGLAGQQFF	TRBJ2-1	-	TRBD2	TRBV7-9
TGTGCCAGTAGTCCCCCACTCTGGGCAGGGAGGACTGAAGCTTTCTTT	CASSPPLWAGRTEAFF	TRBJ1-1	medium-sized	-	TRBV19
TGTGCCAGCCTTGGGCCGGACGAGCAGTACTTC	CASLGPDEQYF	TRBJ2-7	large	-	TRBV28
TGTGCCTGGAGTGTGGGCTTTTACAATGAGCAGTTCTTC	CAWSVGFYNEQFF	TRBJ2-1	large	-	TRBV30
TGTGCCAGCAGCTTATTAGGGACGGAGTCCTACGAGCAGTACTTC	CASSLLGTESYEQYF	TRBJ2-7	large	-	TRBV7-2
TGTGCCAGCAGCCAACCGGGACTTCCCAATGAGCAGTTCTTC	CASSQPGLPNEQFF	TRBJ2-1	large	-	TRBV7-2
TGCAGCGTCATAAGCGGGGAAAGCTCCTACGAGCAGTACTTC	CSVISGESSYEQYF	TRBJ2-7	large	TRBD2	TRBV29-1
TGTGCCAGCAGAGGCCTGGGGGGGGAAGAGACCCAGTACTTC	CASRGLGGEETQYF	TRBJ2-5	few	TRBD2	TRBV12-3/TRBV12-4
TGCAGCGTTGAAGTCCAAGATTACGAGCAGTACTTC	CSVEVQDYEQYF	TRBJ2-7	-	-	TRBV29-1
TGTGCCACCGCGGACAGCAACGAAAACATTCAGTACTTC	CATADSNENIQYF	TRBJ2-4	medium-sized	-	TRBV24-1
TGTGCCAGCAGCTTAGGGGTGGTGAACACTGAAGCTTTCTTT	CASSLGVVNTEAFF	TRBJ1-1	large	-	TRBV11-1
TGTGCCAGTAGTATCGCAGGCTACGAGCAGTACTTC	CASSIAGYEQYF	TRBJ2-7	medium-sized	-	TRBV19
TGTGCCAGCATGGAAGCTAACTATGGCTACACCTTC	CASMEANYGYTF	TRBJ1-2	large	-	TRBV2
TGTGCCACGACAGGGTCGCCCTACGAGCAGTACTTC	CATTGSPYEQYF	TRBJ2-7	few	TRBD1	TRBV2
TGTGCCAGTAGAAGAACTAGCGGGGCCTACAATGAGCAGTTCTTC	CASRRTSGAYNEQFF	TRBJ2-1	few	TRBD2	TRBV19
TGTGCCAGTAGATCCGGGACAGGGGCCCCCTACGAGCAGTACTTC	CASRSGTGAPYEQYF	TRBJ2-7	large	TRBD1	TRBV19
TGTGCCACCAGTGATGGCGGACAGCGGTACGAGCAGTACTTC	CATSDGGQRYEQYF	TRBJ2-7	large	-	TRBV24-1
TGTGCCAGCAGTGGACCGGGGGGGAATGAGCAGCTCTTC	CASSGPGGNEQLF	TRBJ2-1	large	TRBD2	TRBV25-1
TGTGCCAGCAGCCCGGACAGGGATATGCAGCCCCAGCATTTT	CASSPDRDMQPQHF	TRBJ1-5	large	TRBD1	TRBV28
TGTGCCAGCGGGACAGGGGGCATGACCTACGAGCAGTACTTC	CASGTGGMTYEQYF	TRBJ2-7	medium-sized	TRBD1	TRBV19
TGTGCCAGTAGTCCTTGGACAGGGAGGAACACCGGGGAGCTGTTTTTT	CASSPWTGRNTGELFF	TRBJ2-2	large	TRBD1	TRBV19
TGTGCCAGCAAGGATCGCGGGGCCTATAACGTCCTGACTTTC	CASKDRGAYNVLTF	TRBJ2-6	large	-	TRBV12-3/TRBV12-4
TGTGCCAGCCGGGGGCGGGGAGAGACCCAGTACTTC	CASRGRGETQYF	TRBJ2-5	-	-	TRBV28
TGTGCCAGTAAGGGCAGGGAGGACTATGGCTACACCTTC	CASKGREDYGYTF	TRBJ1-2	medium-sized	-	TRBV19
TGCGCCAGCAGGGGGGCAGGGGAGAATTCACCCCTCCACTTT	CASRGAGENSPLHF	TRBJ1-6	-	-	TRBV5-1
TGCAGCGCACGGGATTTAGGGGGCCCAAATTCACCCCTCCACTTT	CSARDLGGPNSPLHF	TRBJ1-6	-	TRBD1	TRBV29-1
TGTGCCAGCAGTGCCTACCCAACGGGACTAGCGAGGGACCCAAGGGGTACGCAGTATTTT	CASSAYPTGLARDPRGTQYF	TRBJ2-3	-	TRBD2	TRBV25-1
TGTGCCAGCAGTTTAGGGGGGGCGAACACAGATACGCAGTATTTT	CASSLGGANTDTQYF	TRBJ2-3	medium-sized	-	TRBV12-3/TRBV12-4
TGCAGCGCTTCGACAGGGGGTTCTGCTGAAGCTTTCTTT	CSASTGGSAEAFF	TRBJ1-1	medium-sized	TRBD1	TRBV29-1
TGTGCCAGCAGTTTACGTGCCGGCCTTGAAGCTTCCTTT	CASSLRAGLEASF	TRBJ1-1	once	-	TRBV28
TGCGCCAGCAGCCAAGATTCCGGGGCACAGGGAAACACCATATATTTT	CASSQDSGAQGNTIYF	TRBJ1-3	medium-sized	-	TRBV4-3
TGTGCCAGCAGTGCCAAGAGACTAGCGGGGGGAGGGAAGACCCAGTACTTC	CASSAKRLAGGGKTQYF	TRBJ2-5	large	TRBD2	TRBV6-5
TGTGCCACCAGTGATTTATCCGGGGCTTACGAGCAGTACTTC	CATSDLSGAYEQYF	TRBJ2-7	large	-	TRBV24-1
TGTGCCAGCAGTGAAGGCGGGACTAGTCAGGGGACCCAGTACTTC	CASSEGGTSQGTQYF	TRBJ2-5	medium-sized	TRBD2	TRBV2
TGTGCCAGCAGTTTAGGTCGCACAGGGGGTATGAGCACAGATACGCAGTATTTT	CASSLGRTGGMSTDTQYF	TRBJ2-3	large	TRBD1	TRBV12-3/TRBV12-4
TGTGCCACCAGTGACATAGGACTGACGCAGTATTTT	CATSDIGLTQYF	TRBJ2-3	few	-	TRBV24-1
TGTGCCAGCAGTGAGGACAGGGAGGGCCTAGCCGGGGAGCTGTTTTTT	CASSEDREGLAGELFF	TRBJ2-2	large	-	TRBV28
TGCAGTGCAACTGGTCAGGCGATCCAGGGAGGCAATCAGCCCCAGCATTTT	CSATGQAIQGGNQPQHF	TRBJ1-5	large	-	TRBV20-1
TGCAGTGCTTACCCGACAGGGGTGGTGTTATCCTACAATGAGCAGTTCTTC	CSAYPTGVVLSYNEQFF	TRBJ2-1	medium-sized	TRBD1	TRBV20-1
TGTGCCAGCGGGGCTAGCTCCTACGAGCAGTACTTC	CASGASSYEQYF	TRBJ2-7	large	-	TRBV27
TGTGCCAGCAGTGAAACGGTTGCGGAGACCCAGTACTTC	CASSETVAETQYF	TRBJ2-5	medium-sized	-	TRBV6-1
TGTGCCAGCAGCTTAAGGCCGGGCCCAGGACCAGATACGCAGTATTTT	CASSLRPGPGPDTQYF	TRBJ2-3	large	-	TRBV7-3